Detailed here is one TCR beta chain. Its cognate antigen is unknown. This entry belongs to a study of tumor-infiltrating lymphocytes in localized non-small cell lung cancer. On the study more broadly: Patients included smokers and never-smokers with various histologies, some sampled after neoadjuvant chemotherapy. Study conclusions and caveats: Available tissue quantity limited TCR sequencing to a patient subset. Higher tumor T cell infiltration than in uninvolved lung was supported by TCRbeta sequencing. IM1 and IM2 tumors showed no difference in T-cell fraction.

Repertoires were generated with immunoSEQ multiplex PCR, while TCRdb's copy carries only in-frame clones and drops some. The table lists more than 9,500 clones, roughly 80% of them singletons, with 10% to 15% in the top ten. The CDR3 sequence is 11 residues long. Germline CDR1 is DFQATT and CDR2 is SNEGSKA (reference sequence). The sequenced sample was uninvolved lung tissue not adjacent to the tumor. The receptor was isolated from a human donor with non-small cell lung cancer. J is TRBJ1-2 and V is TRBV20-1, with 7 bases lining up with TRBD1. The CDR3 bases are TGCACCGCGGGGACAGCTTATGGCTACACCTTC. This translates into CTAGTAYGYTF.